Following are 5 T cell receptor beta chains from one sample sequenced in a study of shared clonotypes between healthy human individuals. The table came from immunoSEQ multiplex PCR; TCRdb's copy has only in-frame clones and leaves some out. Altogether about 520,000 clones are present, roughly 80% being singletons, with the ten largest covering around 12%. The sample was PBMCs. The receptor set was obtained from a woman aged 40 to 49 in good health. Some clones in this sample may be carry-over from other donors' samples.

This clone showed up just a few times. The chain joins TRBV7-2 to TRBJ1-4, with 7 bases lining up with TRBD1. Germline CDR1 and CDR2: SGHTA and FQGNSA. The CDR3 is made up of 14 amino acids. J was trimmed by 6 bases and V by 4 bases; bases with no gene match: 5. As DNA, the CDR3 is TGTGCCAGCAGCTCCAGGGGGGCCGATGAAAAACTGTTTTTT. It codes for CASSSRGADEKLFF.

This chain links TRBV5-8 with TRBJ2-5; 10 bases fit TRBD2. This CDR3 region has 17 residues. The germline V gene has CDR1 SGHTS and CDR2 YDEGEE. Trimming took 5 bases from V and 5 from J; bases not matched to a gene: 15. This chain's CDR3 is CASSIGLAELEGETQYF. CDR3 nucleotides: TGTGCCAGCAGTATCGGACTAGCGGAGCTCGAGGGGGAGACCCAGTACTTC.

CDR3 region: CASSLDRGETYEQYF. The CDR3 DNA is TGTGCCAGCAGCTTAGACAGGGGAGAGACCTACGAGCAGTACTTC. The chain combines TRBV7-2 with TRBJ2-7; 7 bases fit TRBD1. V was clipped by 1 base and J by 2 bases; unmatched bases: 5. This CDR3 has 15 amino acids. The V gene's germline CDR1 is SGHTA and CDR2 FQGNSA.

This chain connects TRBV29-1 to TRBJ2-5, with D tentatively TRBD1 or TRBD2 (5 bases each). This CDR3 has 13 residues. CDR1 SQVTM and CDR2 ANQGSEA come from the germline V gene. Trimming removed 4 bases from V and 4 bases from J, with 13 bases in between. DNA for the CDR3: TGCAGCGTTGGGGGGATCGCCGGAGAGACCCAGTACTTC. Amino acids: CSVGGIAGETQYF.

The V call is TRBV2, the J call TRBJ1-6; TRBD1 is a possible D gene (6 bases). Germline CDR1 and CDR2: SNHLY and FYNNEI. The V end lost 8 bases, the J end lost 5 bases, and 16 bases lay between the germline ends. The CDR3 length is 15 residues. The CDR3 here is CASRRGQGNNSPLHF. CDR3 bases: TGTGCCAGCCGGCGGGGGCAGGGTAATAATTCACCCCTCCACTTT.